Listed below are T cell receptor beta chains from one sample, sequenced in a study of beta chain features in type 1 diabetes. This table comes from immunoSEQ multiplex PCR, and its TCRdb copy is limited to in-frame clones, with some not included. The sample has some 900,000 clones, 15% to 20% seen once. Input material: naive CD4+ T cells from blood. All receptors derive from a woman between 18 and 29 years old in good health. The CDR3 runs from the conserved cysteine through the conserved F or W. A D gene is named only where the DNA matches it firmly. Some rows mark clone size as missing; the rest say once, few, many or name a class of expanded clone.

V gene,J gene,D gene,clone size,CDR3 protein,CDR3 DNA
TRBV5-1,TRBJ2-2,-,-,CASSWGAAGELFF,TGCGCCAGCAGCTGGGGAGCGGCCGGGGAGCTGTTTTTT
TRBV15,TRBJ2-3,-,-,CATSRERDGTDTQYF,TGTGCCACCAGCAGAGAGCGGGATGGCACAGATACGCAGTATTTT
TRBV6-5,TRBJ2-4,-,once,CASTPTGGRGIQYF,TGTGCCAGCACCCCGACTGGAGGGAGAGGCATTCAGTACTTC
TRBV18,TRBJ2-3,TRBD2,-,CASSPNPMGGSVTDTQYF,TGTGCCAGCTCACCCAACCCGATGGGCGGGAGTGTAACAGATACGCAGTATTTT
TRBV6-5,TRBJ1-4,-,-,CASSYSVPNEKLFF,TGTGCCAGCAGTTACTCCGTACCTAATGAAAAACTGTTTTTT
TRBV4-2,TRBJ1-2,-,-,CASSQADRDYGYTF,TGTGCCAGCAGCCAAGCGGACCGAGACTATGGCTACACCTTC
TRBV7-2,TRBJ2-1,-,few,CASSLGAYNEQFF,TGTGCCAGCAGCTTGGGGGCCTACAATGAGCAGTTCTTC
TRBV7-8,TRBJ2-1,TRBD2,-,CASSLSGSGASGQFF,TGTGCCAGCAGCTTAAGTGGTAGCGGGGCCAGCGGGCAGTTCTTC
TRBV7-3,TRBJ2-7,TRBD2,few,CASSLQAGRGDEQYF,TGTGCCAGCAGCCTCCAAGCGGGAAGAGGGGACGAGCAGTACTTC
TRBV14,TRBJ2-2,-,-,CASSRQITLGGELFF,TGTGCCAGCAGTCGACAGATTACTTTGGGCGGGGAGCTGTTTTTT
TRBV28,TRBJ2-1,TRBD1,few,CASSDRVSYNEQFF,TGTGCCAGCTCGGACAGGGTCTCCTACAATGAGCAGTTCTTC
TRBV11-1,TRBJ2-5,-,few,CASSQQETQYF,TGTGCCAGCAGCCAACAAGAGACCCAGTACTTC
TRBV29-1,TRBJ1-3,-,few,CSAEDGNTIYF,TGCAGCGCCGAGGATGGAAACACCATATATTTT
TRBV7-2,TRBJ2-7,-,few,CASSLYTGSSYEQYF,TGTGCCAGCAGCTTATACACAGGGAGCTCCTACGAGCAGTACTTC
TRBV7-2,TRBJ2-1,TRBD2,-,CASSTTSGGYNEQFF,TGTGCCAGCAGCACAACTAGCGGGGGTTACAATGAGCAGTTCTTC
TRBV18,TRBJ2-5,-,-,CASSPQPNQETQYF,TGTGCCAGCTCACCTCAGCCAAACCAAGAGACCCAGTACTTC